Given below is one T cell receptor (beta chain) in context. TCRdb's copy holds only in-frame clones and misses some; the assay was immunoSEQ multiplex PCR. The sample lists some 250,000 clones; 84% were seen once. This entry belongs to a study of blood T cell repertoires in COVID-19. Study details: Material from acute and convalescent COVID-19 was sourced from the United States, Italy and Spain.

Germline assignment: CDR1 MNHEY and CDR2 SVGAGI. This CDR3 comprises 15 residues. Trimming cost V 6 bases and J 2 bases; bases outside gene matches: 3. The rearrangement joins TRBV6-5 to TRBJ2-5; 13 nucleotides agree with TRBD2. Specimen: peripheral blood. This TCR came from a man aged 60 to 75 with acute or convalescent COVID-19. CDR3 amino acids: CASRRTSGRQETQYF. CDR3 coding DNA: TGTGCCAGCAGACGGACTAGCGGGAGACAAGAGACCCAGTACTTC.